Below, 10 T cell receptor beta chains from the same sample are listed, as sequenced in a study of identical twins. TCRdb re-called the 5' RACE reads with MiXCR, one entry per CDR3 protein. This table holds roughly 630,000 distinct CDR3 sequences, about 7.6% found once. This same sample was also part of a study on yellow fever vaccine responses in identical twins.

The sample was PBMCs. Receptors were obtained from a woman between 18 and 29 years old in good health.

This clonotype was observed a few times. V and J are TRBV21-1 and TRBJ2-1. TRBV21-1 is noted as a pseudogene. This CDR3 has 15 residues. CDR3 DNA: TGTGCCAGGGGATCGGTCGAGCCAACCTACAATGAGCAGTTCTTC. As protein: CARGSVEPTYNEQFF.

The chain has TRBV29-1 and TRBJ2-7; no reliable D call. V lost 6 bases and J lost 2, with 23 bases in between. Germline CDR1 and CDR2: SQVTM and ANQGSEA. The CDR3 length is 16 residues. The CDR3 coding sequence is TGCAGCGTCCCCTCTGGCTACAGTTTTATCACCTACGAGCAGTACGTC. Protein: CSVPSGYSFITYEQYV.

There are many counts of this clonotype. V gene TRBV5-5 combines with J gene TRBJ1-5; D gene ambiguous. The CDR3 consists of 14 residues. Trimming took off 0 bases at V and 5 bases at J, with 9 bases between the two ends. CDR1 and CDR2 (germline): SGHKS, YYEKEE (reference sequence). In DNA form, the CDR3 reads TGTGCCAGCAGCTTGGTCTCTTCAGATCAGCCCCAGCATTTT. Its translation is CASSLVSSDQPQHF.

This clonotype was recorded at least ten times. The chain couples TRBV24-1 to TRBJ1-2, with TRBD1 matching over 12 bases. Trimming cost V 9 bases and J 7 bases; bases outside gene matches: 5. CDR1 KGHDR and CDR2 SFDVKD come from the germline V gene. The CDR3 is 13 residues long. The CDR3: CATGDRGLSGYTF. As DNA, the CDR3 is TGTGCCACCGGGGACAGGGGGCTGTCTGGCTACACCTTC.

The chain links TRBV4-2 to TRBJ2-3, with D tentatively TRBD1 (5 bases). The J call may be mistaken, given a closer DNA end match to TRBJ1-5. Germline-derived CDR1 and CDR2 are LGHNA and YNFKEQ. This CDR3 is 19 amino acids long. This chain's CDR3 is CASSQDPGASGRREDTQHF. In nucleotides, the CDR3 is TGTGCCAGCAGCCAAGATCCTGGGGCTAGCGGGAGGAGGGAGGATACGCAGCATTTT.

This rearrangement joins TRBV20-1 to TRBJ2-7, with a tentative D call TRBD1 (5 bases). The ends were cut back, 3 bases at V and 3 bases at J, with 9 bases in the middle. The V gene's germline CDR1 is DFQATT and CDR2 SNEGSKA (reference sequence). The CDR3 runs to 12 residues. The CDR3 DNA follows: TGCAGTGCTAGGCCCGACAGCTACGAGCAGTACGTC. Amino acid sequence: CSARPDSYEQYV.

This clonotype was observed a few times. The chain employs TRBV12-3 or TRBV12-4 and TRBJ2-2; possible D gene TRBD2, 5 bases. This CDR3 has 12 amino acids. V lost 5 bases, J lost 8 bases, and 9 bases lay in between. DNA of the CDR3: TGTGCCAGCAGTGCGGGTGGAGGGGAGCTGTTTTTT. It yields the protein CASSAGGGELFF.

The chain couples TRBV5-1 to TRBJ2-1; 8 nucleotides align to TRBD1. This CDR3 has 15 amino acids. After removal of 3 bases from V and 3 bases from J, the junction contained 5 bases not matched to a gene. In germline, CDR1 is SGHRS, CDR2 YFSETQ. For the CDR3, the DNA is TGCGCCAGCAGCTGGGGGACAGGCCGCTACAATGAGCAGTTCTTC. Translation gives CASSWGTGRYNEQFF.

This clonotype was counted between two and nine times. The chain is built from TRBV6-1 and TRBJ2-2, with D perhaps TRBD1 (5 bases). The CDR3 is made up of 15 amino acids. V lost 11 bases and J lost 4, with 20 bases in between. CDR1 is MNHNS, CDR2 SASEGT, per germline. The CDR3 sequence: CAVARVGLSTGELFF. The CDR3 DNA is TGTGCCGTCGCCAGGGTGGGATTATCCACCGGGGAGCTGTTTTTT.

In this sample, this clonotype turned up a few times. The chain combines TRBV7-3 with TRBJ2-7, with 12 bases lining up with TRBD2. This CDR3 contains 14 residues. CDR1 and CDR2 from the germline V gene are SGHTA and FQGTGA. The J segment lost 7 bases and the V segment lost 5 bases, leaving 6 bases of the junction unmatched. The CDR3 coding sequence is TGTGCCAGCAGCCTTCTAGCGGGAGGGGAAGAGCAGTACTTC. Translated: CASSLLAGGEEQYF.